This T cell receptor (beta chain) comes out of a study of OX40 agonist ivuxolimab in advanced cancers. In the study overall: Ivuxolimab was an agonistic, fully human IgG2 monoclonal antibody directed against OX40 (CD134), a costimulatory receptor. The monotherapy dose-escalation portion (N of about 50 patients) of the phase I ivuxolimab trial is reported in the paper. Prior anti-PD-1, anti-PD-L1 or anti-CTLA-4 therapy was permitted, and checkpoint inhibitors had been received by around 40% of dose-escalation patients. The purpose of peripheral TCRbeta sequencing was to test whether ivuxolimab changed TCR sequence diversity and led to clonal T-cell expansion. Among the 52 dose-escalation patients, around 19 had hepatocellular carcinoma, approximately 15 melanoma, 9 renal cell carcinoma and 9 head and neck cancer. Intravenous ivuxolimab was administered to patients every 2 weeks at six dose levels: 0.01, 0.1, 0.3, 1.5, 3 and 10 mg/kg. Three dose-escalation patients achieved partial responses, one with hepatocellular carcinoma and two with cutaneous melanoma. In the dose-escalation cohort, 70% to 85% of patients were male, and the mean age was approximately 55 years, with a range of about 20 to 79. The full study reports these points: Low levels of normalized T-cell clonal expansion were also seen in some patients who did not respond. On average, CD8+ T cells showed more expanded clones than CD4+ T cells after ivuxolimab. Partial responders in the 0.1-3.0 mg/kg groups had among the lowest normalized peripheral clonal expansion, especially among CD8+ T cells. Which antigens the clonally expanded peripheral T cells were specific for was not determined. At doses of 0.1 to 3.0 mg/kg, clonal expansion of both CD4+ and CD8+ T cells in blood was seen between baseline and week 6.

Patients with a history of autoimmune disease or receiving systemic immunosuppression were excluded from the trial. Peripheral blood for TCR sequencing was collected from all dose cohorts at baseline, on cycle 4 day 1, and on cycle 7 day 1. Samples were obtained from an open-label, multicenter, first-in-human phase I dose-escalation trial of ivuxolimab. The trial enrolled adults with locally advanced or metastatic head and neck squamous cell, hepatocellular, melanoma or renal cell carcinoma. Before TCR sequencing, CD4+ T cells and CD8+ T cells were sorted from peripheral blood as separate populations. Genomic DNA was extracted from sorted cells for sequencing of the TCRbeta CDR3 region. The immunoSEQ Assay was used to sequence the TCRbeta CDR3 regions. TCRdb holds this immuneACCESS table with in-frame rearrangements only. Some clones are missing; in checked studies, unresolved V genes explain under half, and the rest has no known cause. This sample gives 60,000 to 70,000 clones in total; about 87% of them show up just once. 3.5% to 4.5% of the sample rests with the top ten.

The CDR3 holds 15 amino acids from the cysteine to the phenylalanine. Only the CDR3 DNA stays, 45 bases, in frame from base 1. V lost 6 bases and J lost 0 bases, and the count of bases not matched to a germline gene is 2. Reading the germline V gene gives CDR1 MDHEN and CDR2 SYDVKM. As for this clone: The antigen it binds to is not known. No base qualities exist here, and no much larger clone lies one base off it.

The chain was built from TRBV28 and TRBJ1-6; 7 junctional bases match TRBD1. Source: CD4+ or CD8+ T cells sorted from blood, taken in a trial of the OX40 agonist ivuxolimab. This clonotype was obtained from an adult with an advanced solid tumor such as melanoma, head and neck, liver or kidney cancer. The nucleotide sequence is given as TGTGCCAGCAGGGGACAGAGCTCCTATAATTCACCCCTCCACTTT. Translation gives CASRGQSSYNSPLHF. Beyond the CDR3, the reference TRBV28 and TRBJ1-6 genes provide the residues; the full variable domain reads: DVKVTQSSRYLVKRTGEKVFLECVQDMDHENMFWYRQDPGLGLRLIYFSYDVKMKEKGDIPEGYSVSREKKERFSLILESASTNQTSMYLCASRGQSSYNSPLHFGNGTRLTVT.